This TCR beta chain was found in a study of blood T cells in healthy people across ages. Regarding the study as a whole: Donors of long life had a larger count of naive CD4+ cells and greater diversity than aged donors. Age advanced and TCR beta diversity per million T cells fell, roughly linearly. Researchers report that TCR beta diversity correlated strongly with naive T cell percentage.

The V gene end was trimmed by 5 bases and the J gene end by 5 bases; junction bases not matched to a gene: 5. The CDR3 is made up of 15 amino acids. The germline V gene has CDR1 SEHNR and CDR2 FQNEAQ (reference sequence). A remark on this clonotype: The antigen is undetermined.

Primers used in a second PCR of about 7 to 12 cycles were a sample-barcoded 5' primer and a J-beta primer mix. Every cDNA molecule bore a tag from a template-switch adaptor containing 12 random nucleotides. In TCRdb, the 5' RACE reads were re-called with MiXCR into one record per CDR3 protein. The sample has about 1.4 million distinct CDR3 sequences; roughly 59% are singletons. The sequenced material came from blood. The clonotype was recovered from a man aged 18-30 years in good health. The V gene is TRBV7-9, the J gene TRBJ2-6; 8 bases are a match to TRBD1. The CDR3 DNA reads TGTGCCAGCAGCAGGACAGGGTCGAGGGCCAACGTCCTGACTTTC. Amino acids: CASSRTGSRANVLTF.